This T cell receptor (beta chain) appears in the sequencing data of a study of Graves' ophthalmopathy and Graves' hyperthyroidism. Study observations and caveats: Detection in blood was also observed for most expanded thyroid clonotypes above 0.001 frequency.

Amplification from RNA transcripts yielded the TCR beta CDR3 regions. RT-PCR in the first round used HTBI primers; a second-round multiplex PCR followed. TCRdb fed the multiplex PCR reads into MiXCR, producing one record per CDR3 protein. The table has 40,000 to 50,000 distinct CDR3 sequences, roughly 52% seen once; the top ten hold approximately 23%. On this clonotype: Its target is not known.

The CDR3 is 13 residues long. Germline V gene data show CDR1 as DFQATT and CDR2 as SNEGSKA (reference sequence). Deletions cut 2 bases from V and 4 bases from J, with 9 bases between. The sample taken for sequencing was peripheral blood. The chain is built from TRBV20-1 and TRBJ1-5; no firm D call. This clonotype was obtained from an adult man with Graves' ophthalmopathy. CDR3 in amino acids: CSARPDGNQPQHF. The DNA of the CDR3 is TGCAGTGCTAGACCGGACGGAAATCAGCCCCAGCATTTT.